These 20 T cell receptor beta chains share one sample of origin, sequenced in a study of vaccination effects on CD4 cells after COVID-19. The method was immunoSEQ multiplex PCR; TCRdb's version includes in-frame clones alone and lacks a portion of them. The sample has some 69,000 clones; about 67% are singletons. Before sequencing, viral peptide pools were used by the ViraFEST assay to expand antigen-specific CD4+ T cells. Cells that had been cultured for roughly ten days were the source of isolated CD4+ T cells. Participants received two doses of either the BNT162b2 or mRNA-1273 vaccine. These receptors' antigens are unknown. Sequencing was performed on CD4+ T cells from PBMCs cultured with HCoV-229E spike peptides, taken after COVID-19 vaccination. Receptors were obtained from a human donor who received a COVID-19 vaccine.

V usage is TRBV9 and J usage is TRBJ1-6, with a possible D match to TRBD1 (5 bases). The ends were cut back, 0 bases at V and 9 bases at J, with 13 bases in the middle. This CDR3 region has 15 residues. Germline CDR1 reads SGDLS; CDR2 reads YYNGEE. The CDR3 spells CASSVDPGISSPLHF. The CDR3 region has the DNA TGTGCCAGCAGCGTAGATCCAGGGATTAGTTCACCCCTCCACTTT.

In DNA form, the CDR3 reads TGTGCCAGCAGCTTCGGGGGGGGCGCAGAAGGCTACACCTTC. Amino acids: CASSFGGGAEGYTF. V usage is TRBV7-2 and J usage is TRBJ1-2; a weak D match, TRBD1 (6 bases). The V and J ends lost 3 bases and 8 bases respectively, with 16 bases between them. Germline CDR1 and CDR2: SGHTA and FQGNSA. This CDR3 has 14 amino acids.

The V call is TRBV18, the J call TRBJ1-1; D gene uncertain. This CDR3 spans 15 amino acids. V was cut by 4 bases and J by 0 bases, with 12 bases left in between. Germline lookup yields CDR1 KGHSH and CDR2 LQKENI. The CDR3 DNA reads TGTGCCAGCTCACTGAACCGGGCCTTGAACACTGAAGCTTTCTTT. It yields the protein CASSLNRALNTEAFF.

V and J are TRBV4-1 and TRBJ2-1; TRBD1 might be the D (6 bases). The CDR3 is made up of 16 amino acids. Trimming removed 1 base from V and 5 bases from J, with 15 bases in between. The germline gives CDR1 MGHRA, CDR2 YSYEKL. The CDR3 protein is CASSQVQWGQNNEQFF. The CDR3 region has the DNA TGCGCCAGCAGCCAAGTTCAGTGGGGGCAGAACAATGAGCAGTTCTTC.

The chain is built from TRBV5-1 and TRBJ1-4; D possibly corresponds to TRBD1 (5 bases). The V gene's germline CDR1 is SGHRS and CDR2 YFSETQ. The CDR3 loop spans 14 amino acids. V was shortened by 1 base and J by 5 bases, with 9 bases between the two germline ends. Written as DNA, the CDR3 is TGCGCCAGCAGCTTGTACGACAGAAATGAAAAACTGTTTTTT. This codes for CASSLYDRNEKLFF. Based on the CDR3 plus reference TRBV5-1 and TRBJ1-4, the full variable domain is KAGVTQTPRYLIKTRGQQVTLSCSPISGHRSVSWYQQTPGQGLQFLFEYFSETQRNKGNFPGRFSGRQFSNSRSEMNVSTLELGDSALYLCASSLYDRNEKLFFGSGTQLSVL.

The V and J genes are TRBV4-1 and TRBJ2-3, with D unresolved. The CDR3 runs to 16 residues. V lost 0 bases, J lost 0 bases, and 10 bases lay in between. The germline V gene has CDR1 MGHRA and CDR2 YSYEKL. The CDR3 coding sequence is TGCGCCAGCAGCCAAGATGCCGTCGCTAGCACAGATACGCAGTATTTT. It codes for CASSQDAVASTDTQYF.

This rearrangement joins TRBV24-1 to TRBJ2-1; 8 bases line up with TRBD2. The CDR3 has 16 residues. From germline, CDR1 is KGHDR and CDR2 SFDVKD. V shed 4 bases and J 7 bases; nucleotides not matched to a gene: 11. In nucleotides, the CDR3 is TGTGCCACCAGTGACCAGAGCGGGGGCCGTCCAAATGAGCAGTTCTTC. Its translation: CATSDQSGGRPNEQFF.

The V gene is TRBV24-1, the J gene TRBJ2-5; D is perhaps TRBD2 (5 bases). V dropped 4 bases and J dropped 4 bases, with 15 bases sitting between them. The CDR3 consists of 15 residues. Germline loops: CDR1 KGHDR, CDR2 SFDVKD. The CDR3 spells CATSDPRGRTETQYF. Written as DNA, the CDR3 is TGTGCCACCAGTGACCCCCGGGGTCGTACAGAGACCCAGTACTTC.

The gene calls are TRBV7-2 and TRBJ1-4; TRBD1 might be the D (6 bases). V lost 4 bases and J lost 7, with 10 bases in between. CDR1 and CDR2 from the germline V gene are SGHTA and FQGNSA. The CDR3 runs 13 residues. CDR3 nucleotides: TGTGCCAGCAGCTCCTTGACAGGTGAAAAACTGTTTTTT. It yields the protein CASSSLTGEKLFF.

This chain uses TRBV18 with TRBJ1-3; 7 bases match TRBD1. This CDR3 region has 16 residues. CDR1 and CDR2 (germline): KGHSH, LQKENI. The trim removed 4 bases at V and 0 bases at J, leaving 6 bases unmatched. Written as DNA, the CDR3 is TGTGCCAGCTCACTTGGACAGGCCAGCTCTGGAAACACCATATATTTT. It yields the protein CASSLGQASSGNTIYF.

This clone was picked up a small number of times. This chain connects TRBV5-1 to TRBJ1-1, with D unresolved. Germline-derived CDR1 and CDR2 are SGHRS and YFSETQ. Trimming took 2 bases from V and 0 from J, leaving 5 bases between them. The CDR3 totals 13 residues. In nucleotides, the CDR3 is TGCGCCAGCAGCTTCCTCGTGAACACTGAAGCTTTCTTT. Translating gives CASSFLVNTEAFF.

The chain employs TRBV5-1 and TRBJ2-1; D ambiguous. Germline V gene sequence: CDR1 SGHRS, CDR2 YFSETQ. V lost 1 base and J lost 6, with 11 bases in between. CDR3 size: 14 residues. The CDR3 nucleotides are TGCGCCAGCAGCTTGCCCCCCCGCAGCAATGAGCAGTTCTTC. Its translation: CASSLPPRSNEQFF.

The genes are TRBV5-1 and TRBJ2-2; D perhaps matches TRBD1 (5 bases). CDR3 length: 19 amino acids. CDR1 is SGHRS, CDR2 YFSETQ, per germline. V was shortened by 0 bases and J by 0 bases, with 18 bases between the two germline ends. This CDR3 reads CASSLVPVGHPSNTGELFF. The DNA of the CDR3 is TGCGCCAGCAGCTTGGTCCCCGTAGGACATCCTTCGAACACCGGGGAGCTGTTTTTT.

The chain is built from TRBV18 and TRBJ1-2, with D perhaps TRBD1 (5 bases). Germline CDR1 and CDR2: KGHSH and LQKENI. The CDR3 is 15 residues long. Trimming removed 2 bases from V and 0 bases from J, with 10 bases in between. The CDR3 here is CASSPGGEANYGYTF. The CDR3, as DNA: TGTGCCAGCTCACCAGGGGGGGAAGCTAACTATGGCTACACCTTC.

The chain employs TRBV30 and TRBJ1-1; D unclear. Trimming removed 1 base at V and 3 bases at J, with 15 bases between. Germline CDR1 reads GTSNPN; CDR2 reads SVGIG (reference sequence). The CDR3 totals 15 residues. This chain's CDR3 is CAWSGRGGRDTEAFF. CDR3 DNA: TGTGCCTGGAGTGGCCGGGGAGGGAGGGACACTGAAGCTTTCTTT.

The CDR3 reads CASSFGLPTETQYF. The CDR3 DNA is TGTGCCAGCAGCTTTGGACTCCCCACTGAGACCCAGTACTTC. V gene TRBV5-4 combines with J gene TRBJ2-5; D possibly corresponds to TRBD2 (5 bases). The CDR3 is made up of 14 amino acids. With 2 bases removed from V and 5 bases from J, the gap between germline ends came to 13 bases. Germline V gene sequence: CDR1 SGHNT, CDR2 YYREEE (reference sequence).

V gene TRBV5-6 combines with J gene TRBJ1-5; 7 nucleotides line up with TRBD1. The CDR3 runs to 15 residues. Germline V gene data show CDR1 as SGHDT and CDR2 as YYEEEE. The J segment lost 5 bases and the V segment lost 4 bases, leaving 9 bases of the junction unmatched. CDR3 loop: CASSQTDRADQPQHF. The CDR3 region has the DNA TGTGCCAGCAGCCAAACTGACAGGGCTGATCAGCCCCAGCATTTT.

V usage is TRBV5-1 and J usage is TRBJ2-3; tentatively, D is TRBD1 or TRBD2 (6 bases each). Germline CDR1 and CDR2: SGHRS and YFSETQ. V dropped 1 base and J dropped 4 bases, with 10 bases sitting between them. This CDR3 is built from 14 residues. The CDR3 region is CASSLRGTPDTQYF. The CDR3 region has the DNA TGCGCCAGCAGCTTGCGGGGGACACCAGATACGCAGTATTTT.

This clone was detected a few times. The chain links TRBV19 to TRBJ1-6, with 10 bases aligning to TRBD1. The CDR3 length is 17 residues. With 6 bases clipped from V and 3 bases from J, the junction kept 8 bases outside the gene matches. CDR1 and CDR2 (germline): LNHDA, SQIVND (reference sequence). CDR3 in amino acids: CASSTGRTGGYNSPLHF. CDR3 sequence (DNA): TGTGCCAGTAGCACAGGAAGGACAGGGGGCTATAATTCACCCCTCCACTTT.

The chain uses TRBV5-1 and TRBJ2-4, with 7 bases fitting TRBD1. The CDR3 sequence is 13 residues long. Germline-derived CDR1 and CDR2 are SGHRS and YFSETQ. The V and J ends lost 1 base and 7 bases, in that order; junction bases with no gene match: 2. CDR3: CASSLTQGNIQYF. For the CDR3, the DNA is TGCGCCAGCAGCTTGACACAGGGGAACATTCAGTACTTC.